The following is a T cell receptor (beta chain) sequence with its context. What it binds is unknown. The data are from a study of shared clonotypes between healthy human individuals. About the study: Aged between 18 and 49, the donors were a couple of women and a few men.

General study points: Generally, estimated richness proved larger in naive subsets than it did in memory subsets. Clonotype sharing among donors was thought likely to change with sequencing depth. Rarefaction showed that sequencing of sorted subsets was incomplete (despite large depth).

Losses at the gene ends were 0 bases for V and 3 bases for J; bases not matched to a gene: 6. From germline, CDR1 is LGHNA and CDR2 YNFKEQ. This CDR3 has 17 amino acids. Selected positively for CCR7 and CD45RO-negative, naive CD8 cells excluded terminally differentiated effector memory CD45RA+ cells. Libraries were prepared by immunoSEQ multiplex PCR; TCRdb keeps only in-frame clonotypes and omits some of them. The data contain around 1.9 million clones, over 85% of them singletons. This sequence joins TRBV4-2 and TRBJ2-1, with 9 bases fitting TRBD2. The sample was naive CD8+ T cells from PBMCs. The TCR comes from a man aged 18 to 30 in good health. Some clones in this sample may be carry-over from other donors' samples. The CDR3 is CASSQDLPSGNYNEQFF. The CDR3, as DNA: TGTGCCAGCAGCCAAGATTTGCCTAGCGGGAACTACAATGAGCAGTTCTTC.